Following are 5 T cell receptor beta chains from one sample sequenced in a study of T-cell reconstitution after alpha-beta-depleted transplantation in children. It was with unique molecular identifiers that the TCRbeta library was prepared. TCRdb re-called the PCR reads through MiXCR, storing one row per CDR3 protein. The sample contains about 92,000 distinct CDR3 sequences, approximately 12% of which appear only once. This material consisted of PBMCs from the stem cell graft donor, taken from the stem cell graft. Receptors were obtained from a human donor who donated a stem cell graft to a child with inherited bone marrow failure.

There are many counts of this clonotype. The chain couples TRBV7-2 to TRBJ2-7, with D perhaps matching TRBD1 (5 bases). This CDR3 comprises 16 residues. The germline CDR1 and CDR2 sequences are SGHTA and FQGNSA. V gave up 5 bases and J gave up 6 bases, with 23 bases separating them. The CDR3 DNA sequence: TGTGCCAGCAGCGTAACCTCAGGGCCCGGGCTACCCGAGCAGTACTTC. This codes for CASSVTSGPGLPEQYF. The full variable domain, its missing parts supplied by reference TRBV7-2 and TRBJ2-7, is GAGVSQSPSNKVTEKGKDVELRCDPISGHTALYWYRQSLGQGLEFLIYFQGNSAPDKSGLPSDRFSAERTGGSVSTLTIQRTQQEDSAVYLCASSVTSGPGLPEQYFGPGTRLTVT.

In its sample, this clonotype was seen a few times. This chain uses TRBV3-1 with TRBJ2-5; 7 bases are shared with TRBD2. From germline, CDR1 is LGHDT and CDR2 YNNKEL (reference sequence). The CDR3 is made up of 14 amino acids. V dropped 3 bases and J dropped 4; count of bases not matched to a gene: 5. The CDR3 sequence is CASSHGLGGETQYF. CDR3 sequence (DNA): TGTGCCAGCAGCCACGGACTAGGAGGAGAGACCCAGTACTTC.

This clonotype was picked up many times. J is TRBJ2-2 and V is TRBV5-1, with 10 positions matching TRBD2. The CDR3 loop spans 21 amino acids. Germline assignment: CDR1 SGHRS and CDR2 YFSETQ. The ends lost 0 bases at V and 6 bases at J; junction bases unmatched: 20. This chain's CDR3 is CASSLGMPSGGPPEEAGELFF. In DNA form, the CDR3 reads TGCGCCAGCAGCTTGGGGATGCCTAGCGGGGGACCCCCCGAGGAAGCCGGGGAGCTGTTTTTT. Full variable domain (rest looked up from reference TRBV5-1 and TRBJ2-2): KAGVTQTPRYLIKTRGQQVTLSCSPISGHRSVSWYQQTPGQGLQFLFEYFSETQRNKGNFPGRFSGRQFSNSRSEMNVSTLELGDSALYLCASSLGMPSGGPPEEAGELFFGEGSRLTVL.

This clonotype was seen repeatedly, ten times or more. This sequence joins TRBV10-3 and TRBJ2-5; tentatively, D is TRBD1 (6 bases). Germline CDR1 and CDR2: ENHRY and SYGVKD. The V end was cut by 5 bases, the J end by 2 bases, with 15 bases between. The CDR3 extends over 15 amino acids. As DNA, the CDR3 is TGTGCCATCAGTTTACAGGGTTTGGAGCAAGAGACCCAGTACTTC. This codes for CAISLQGLEQETQYF.

This clonotype was counted ten times or more. This chain connects TRBV12-3 or TRBV12-4 to TRBJ2-1; possibly TRBD2 for D (5 bases). CDR3 length equals 15 residues. Trimming took 7 bases from V and 2 from J, leaving 15 bases between them. The CDR3 loop reads CASIAPGDPYNEQFF. The CDR3 bases are TGTGCCAGCATCGCCCCCGGGGATCCCTACAATGAGCAGTTCTTC.